This TCR beta chain was retrieved from a study of blood T cells in healthy people across ages. Notes on the study in general: Changes seen in expanded clonotypes were possibly confounded by donor CMV status left unknown. TCR beta diversity was tightly associated with the proportion of naive T cells. Per million T cells, TCR beta diversity dropped roughly linearly as age increased.

This clonotype was seen a few times. Antigen specificity is unknown. Primers used in a second PCR of roughly 7 to 11 cycles were a sample-barcoded 5' primer and a J-beta primer mix. A single record per CDR3 protein comes from TCRdb applying MiXCR to the 5' RACE reads. The sample lists over 500,000 distinct CDR3 sequences; over 40% were seen once. There are 16 residues in the CDR3. The junction had 10 bases not matched to a gene; V was cut back by 5 bases and J by 3 bases. Germline V gene lookup returns CDR1 MDHEN and CDR2 SYDVKM. In each sample, at least 6.5 million PBMCs were isolated. The chain recombines TRBV28 with TRBJ2-7, with TRBD2 matching 10 bases. The origin of this receptor is a woman of 80 years or more in good health. The sequenced material came from blood. The CDR3 sequence: CASSGIAGGPYYEQYF. As DNA, the CDR3 is TGTGCCAGCAGTGGGATAGCGGGAGGACCTTACTACGAGCAGTACTTC.